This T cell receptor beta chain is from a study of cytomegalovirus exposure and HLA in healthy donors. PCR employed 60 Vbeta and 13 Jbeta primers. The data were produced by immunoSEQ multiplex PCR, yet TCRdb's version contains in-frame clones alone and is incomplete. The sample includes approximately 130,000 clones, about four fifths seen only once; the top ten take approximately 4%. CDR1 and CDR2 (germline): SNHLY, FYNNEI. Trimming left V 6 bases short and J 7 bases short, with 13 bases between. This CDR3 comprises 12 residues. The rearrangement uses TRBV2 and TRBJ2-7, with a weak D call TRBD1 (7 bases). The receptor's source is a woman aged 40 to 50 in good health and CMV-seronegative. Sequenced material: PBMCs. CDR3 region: CASREGAWEQYF. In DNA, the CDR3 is TGTGCCAGCAGGGAGGGGGCGTGGGAGCAGTACTTC.